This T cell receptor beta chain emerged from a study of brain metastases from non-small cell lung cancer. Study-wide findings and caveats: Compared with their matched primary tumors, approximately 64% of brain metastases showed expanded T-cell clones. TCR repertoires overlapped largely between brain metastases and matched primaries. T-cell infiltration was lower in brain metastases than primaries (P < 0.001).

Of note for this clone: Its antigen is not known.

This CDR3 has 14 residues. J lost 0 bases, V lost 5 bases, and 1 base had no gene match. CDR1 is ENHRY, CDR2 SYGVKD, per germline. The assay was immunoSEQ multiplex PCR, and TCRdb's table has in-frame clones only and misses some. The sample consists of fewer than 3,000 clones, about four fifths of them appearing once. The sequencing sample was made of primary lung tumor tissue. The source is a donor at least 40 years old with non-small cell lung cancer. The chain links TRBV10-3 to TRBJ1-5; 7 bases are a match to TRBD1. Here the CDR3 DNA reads TGTGCCATCAGTTGGGACAGTAGCAATCAGCCCCAGCATTTT. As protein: CAISWDSSNQPQHF.